This paragraph covers one T cell receptor (beta chain) sequence. Per the germline V gene, CDR1 is SGHTA and CDR2 is FQGTGA. This CDR3 comprises 14 residues. The ends were cut back, 5 bases at V and 1 base at J, with 10 bases in the middle. The data derive from a study of blood T cell repertoires in COVID-19. TCRdb's copy holds only in-frame clones and misses some; the assay was immunoSEQ multiplex PCR. The sample lists tens of thousands of clones, around 83% occurring once. The sequence was obtained from a man aged 55-75 years with active COVID-19. The rearrangement links TRBV7-3 to TRBJ2-3; weak D call: TRBD2 (6 bases). Material for sequencing was peripheral blood. The CDR3 sequence: CASSPGTGTDTQYF. In DNA form, the CDR3 reads TGTGCCAGCAGCCCGGGGACTGGCACAGATACGCAGTATTTT. Drawing the rest from reference TRBV7-3 and TRBJ2-3, the complete variable domain is GAGVSQTPSNKVTEKGKYVELRCDPISGHTALYWYRQSLGQGPEFLIYFQGTGAADDSGLPNDRFFAVRPEGSVSTLKIQRTERGDSAVYLCASSPGTGTDTQYFGPGTRLTVL.